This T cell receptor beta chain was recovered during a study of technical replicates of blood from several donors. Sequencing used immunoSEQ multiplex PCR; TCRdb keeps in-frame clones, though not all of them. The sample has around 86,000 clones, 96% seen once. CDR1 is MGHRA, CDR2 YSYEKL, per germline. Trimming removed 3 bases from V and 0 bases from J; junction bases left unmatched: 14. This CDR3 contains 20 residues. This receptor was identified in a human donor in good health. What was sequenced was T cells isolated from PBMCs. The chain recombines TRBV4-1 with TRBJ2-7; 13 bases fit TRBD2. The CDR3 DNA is TGCGCCAGCAGCCACGTACCGGGACTAGCGGGGTGGGCCCGCTCCTACGAGCAGTACTTC. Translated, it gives CASSHVPGLAGWARSYEQYF.